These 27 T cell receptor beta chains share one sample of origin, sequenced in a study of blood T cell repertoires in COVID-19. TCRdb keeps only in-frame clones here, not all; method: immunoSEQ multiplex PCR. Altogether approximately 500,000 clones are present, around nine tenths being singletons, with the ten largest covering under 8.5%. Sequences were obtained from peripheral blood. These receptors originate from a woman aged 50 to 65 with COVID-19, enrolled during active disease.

DNA for the CDR3: TGTGCCAGCAGCTTCGACCAGGGGGGCTTTAAGTTCTTT. This translates into CASSFDQGGFKFF. This sequence joins TRBV7-7 and TRBJ1-1; 7 bases align to TRBD1. With V trimmed by 3 bases and J by 14 bases, 12 bases remained unmatched. Germline V gene sequence: CDR1 SSHAT, CDR2 FNYEAQ (reference sequence). This CDR3 comprises 13 residues.

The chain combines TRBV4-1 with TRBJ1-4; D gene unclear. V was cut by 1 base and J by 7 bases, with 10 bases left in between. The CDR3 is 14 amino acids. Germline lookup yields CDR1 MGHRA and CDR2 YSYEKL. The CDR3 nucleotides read TGCGCCAGCAGCCAAGGAGGCACGAGTGAAAAACTGTTTTTT. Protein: CASSQGGTSEKLFF.

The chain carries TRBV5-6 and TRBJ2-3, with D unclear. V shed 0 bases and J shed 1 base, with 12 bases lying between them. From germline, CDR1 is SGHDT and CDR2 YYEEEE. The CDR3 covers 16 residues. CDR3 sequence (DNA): TGTGCCAGCAGCTTGGGATATGTCACTGGCACAGATACGCAGTATTTT. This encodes CASSLGYVTGTDTQYF.

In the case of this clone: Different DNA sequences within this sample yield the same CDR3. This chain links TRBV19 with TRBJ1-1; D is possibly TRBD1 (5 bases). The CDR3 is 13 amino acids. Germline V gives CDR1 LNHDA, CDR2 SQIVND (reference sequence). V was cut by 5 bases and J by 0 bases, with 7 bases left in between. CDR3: CASSVTVNTEAFF. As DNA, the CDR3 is TGTGCCAGTAGTGTGACAGTGAACACTGAAGCTTTCTTT.

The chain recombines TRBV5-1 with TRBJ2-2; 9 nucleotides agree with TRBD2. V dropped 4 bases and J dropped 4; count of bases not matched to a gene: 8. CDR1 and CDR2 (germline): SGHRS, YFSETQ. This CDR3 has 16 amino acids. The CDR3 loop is CASSAFLAGTTGELFF. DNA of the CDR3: TGCGCCAGCAGCGCCTTCCTAGCGGGGACCACCGGGGAGCTGTTTTTT.

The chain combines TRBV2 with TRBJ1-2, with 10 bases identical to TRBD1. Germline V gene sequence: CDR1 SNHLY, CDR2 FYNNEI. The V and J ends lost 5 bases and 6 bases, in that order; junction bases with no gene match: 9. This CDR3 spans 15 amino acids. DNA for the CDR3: TGTGCCAGCAGTTTCGGGACAGGGGAATGGGATGGCTACACCTTC. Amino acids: CASSFGTGEWDGYTF.

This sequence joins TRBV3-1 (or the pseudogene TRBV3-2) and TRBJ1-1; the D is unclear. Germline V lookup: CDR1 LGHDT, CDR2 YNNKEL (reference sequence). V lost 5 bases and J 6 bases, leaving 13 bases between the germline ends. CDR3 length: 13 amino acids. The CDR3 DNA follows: TGTGCCAGCAGCTCCGACTATTCTTCTGAAGCTTTCTTT. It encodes CASSSDYSSEAFF.

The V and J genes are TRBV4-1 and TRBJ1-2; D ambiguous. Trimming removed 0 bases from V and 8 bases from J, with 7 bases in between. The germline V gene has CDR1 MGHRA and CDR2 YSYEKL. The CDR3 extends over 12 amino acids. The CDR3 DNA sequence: TGCGCCAGCAGCCAAGAATGGAGCGGCTACACCTTC. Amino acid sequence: CASSQEWSGYTF.

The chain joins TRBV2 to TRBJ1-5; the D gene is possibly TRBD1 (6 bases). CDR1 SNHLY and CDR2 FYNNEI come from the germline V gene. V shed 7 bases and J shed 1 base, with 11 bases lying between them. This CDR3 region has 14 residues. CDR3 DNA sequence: TGTGCCAGCACTGGGAGGGGGAGCAATCAGCCCCAGCATTTT. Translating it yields CASTGRGSNQPQHF.

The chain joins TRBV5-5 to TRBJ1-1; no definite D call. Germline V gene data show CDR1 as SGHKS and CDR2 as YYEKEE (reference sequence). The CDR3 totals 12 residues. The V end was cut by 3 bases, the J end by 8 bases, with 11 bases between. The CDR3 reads CASSSGGGEAFF. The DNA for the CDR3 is TGTGCCAGCAGCTCCGGCGGCGGGGAAGCTTTCTTT.

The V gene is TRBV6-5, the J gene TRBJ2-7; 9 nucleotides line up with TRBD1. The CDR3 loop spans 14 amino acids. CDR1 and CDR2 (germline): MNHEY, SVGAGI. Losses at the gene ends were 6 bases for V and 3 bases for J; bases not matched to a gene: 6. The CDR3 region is CASSRGQGFYEQYF. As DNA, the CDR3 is TGTGCCAGCAGCCGGGGACAGGGTTTCTACGAGCAGTACTTC.

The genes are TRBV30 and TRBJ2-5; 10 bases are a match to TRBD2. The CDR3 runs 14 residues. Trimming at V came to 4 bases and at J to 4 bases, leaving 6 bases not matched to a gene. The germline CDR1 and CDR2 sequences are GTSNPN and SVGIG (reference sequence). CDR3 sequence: CAWTLAGIGETQYF. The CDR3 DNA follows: TGTGCCTGGACACTAGCGGGGATTGGAGAGACCCAGTACTTC.

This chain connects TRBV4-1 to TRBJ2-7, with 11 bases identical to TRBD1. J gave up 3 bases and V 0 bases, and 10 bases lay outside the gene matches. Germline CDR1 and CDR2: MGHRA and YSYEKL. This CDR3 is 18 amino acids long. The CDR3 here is CASSQDRGRTGGFYEQYF. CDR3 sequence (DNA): TGCGCCAGCAGCCAAGATAGGGGAAGGACAGGGGGCTTCTACGAGCAGTACTTC.

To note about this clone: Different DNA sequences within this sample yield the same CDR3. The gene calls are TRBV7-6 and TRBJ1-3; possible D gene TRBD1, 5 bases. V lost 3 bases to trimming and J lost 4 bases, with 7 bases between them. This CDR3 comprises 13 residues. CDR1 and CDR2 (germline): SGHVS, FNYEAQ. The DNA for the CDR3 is TGTGCCAGCAGCTTGGGGGGAGGAAACACCATATATTTT. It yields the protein CASSLGGGNTIYF.

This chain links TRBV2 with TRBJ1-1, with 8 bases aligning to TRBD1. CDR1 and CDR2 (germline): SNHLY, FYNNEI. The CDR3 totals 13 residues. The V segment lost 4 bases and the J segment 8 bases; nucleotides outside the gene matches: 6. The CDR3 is CASSGAGQGEAFF. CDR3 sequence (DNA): TGTGCCAGCAGTGGGGCTGGACAGGGCGAAGCTTTCTTT.

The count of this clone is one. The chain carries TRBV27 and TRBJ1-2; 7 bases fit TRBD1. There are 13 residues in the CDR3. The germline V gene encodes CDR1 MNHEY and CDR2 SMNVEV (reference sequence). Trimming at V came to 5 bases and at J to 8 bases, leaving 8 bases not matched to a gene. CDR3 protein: CASSPRGTGGYTF. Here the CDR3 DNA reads TGTGCCAGCAGTCCCAGGGGGACTGGGGGCTACACCTTC.

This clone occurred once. CDR3: CASSTRPTGNTQYF. CDR3 coding DNA: TGTGCCAGTAGTACCCGCCCGACAGGGAATACGCAGTATTTT. The V gene is TRBV19, the J gene TRBJ2-3, with 7 bases fitting TRBD1. The V gene end was trimmed by 4 bases and the J gene end by 7 bases; junction bases not matched to a gene: 8. Germline V gene sequence: CDR1 LNHDA, CDR2 SQIVND (reference sequence). This CDR3 spans 14 amino acids.

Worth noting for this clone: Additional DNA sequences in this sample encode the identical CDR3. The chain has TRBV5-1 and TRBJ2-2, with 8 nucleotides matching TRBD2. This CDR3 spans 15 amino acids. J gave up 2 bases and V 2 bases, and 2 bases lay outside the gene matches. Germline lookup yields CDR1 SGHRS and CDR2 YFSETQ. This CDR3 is CASSLSGGNTGELFF. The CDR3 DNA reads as TGCGCCAGCAGCTTAAGCGGGGGAAACACCGGGGAGCTGTTTTTT.

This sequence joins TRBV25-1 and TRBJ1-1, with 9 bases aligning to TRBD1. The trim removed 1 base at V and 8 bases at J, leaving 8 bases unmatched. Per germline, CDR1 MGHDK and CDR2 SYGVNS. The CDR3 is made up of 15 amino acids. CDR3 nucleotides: TGTGCCAGCAGTGAATTCGACGGGACAGGGAGAGAAGCTTTCTTT. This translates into CASSEFDGTGREAFF.

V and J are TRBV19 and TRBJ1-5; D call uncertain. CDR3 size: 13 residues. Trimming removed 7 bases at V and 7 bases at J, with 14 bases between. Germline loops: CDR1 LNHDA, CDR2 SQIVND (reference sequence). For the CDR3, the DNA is TGTGCCAGTACCCCCCAAGCGGGCCAGCCCCAGCATTTT. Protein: CASTPQAGQPQHF.

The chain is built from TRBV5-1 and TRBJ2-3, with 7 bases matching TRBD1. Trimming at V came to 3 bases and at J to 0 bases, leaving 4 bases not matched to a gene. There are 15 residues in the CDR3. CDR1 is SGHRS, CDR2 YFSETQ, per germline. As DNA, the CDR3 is TGCGCCAGCAGCTACAGGGGAACTAGCACAGATACGCAGTATTTT. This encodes CASSYRGTSTDTQYF. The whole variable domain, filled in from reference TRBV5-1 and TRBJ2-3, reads KAGVTQTPRYLIKTRGQQVTLSCSPISGHRSVSWYQQTPGQGLQFLFEYFSETQRNKGNFPGRFSGRQFSNSRSEMNVSTLELGDSALYLCASSYRGTSTDTQYFGPGTRLTVL.

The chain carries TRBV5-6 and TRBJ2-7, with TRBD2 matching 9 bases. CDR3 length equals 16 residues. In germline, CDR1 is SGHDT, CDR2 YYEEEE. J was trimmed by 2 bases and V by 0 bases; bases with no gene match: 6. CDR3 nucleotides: TGTGCCAGCAGCTTGGCCGCTGGCGGGGGGGCCTACGAGCAGTACTTC. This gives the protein CASSLAAGGGAYEQYF. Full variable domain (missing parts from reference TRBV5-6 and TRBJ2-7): DAGVTQSPTHLIKTRGQQVTLRCSPKSGHDTVSWYQQALGQGPQFIFQYYEEEERQRGNFPDRFSGHQFPNYSSELNVNALLLGDSALYLCASSLAAGGGAYEQYFGPGTRLTVT.

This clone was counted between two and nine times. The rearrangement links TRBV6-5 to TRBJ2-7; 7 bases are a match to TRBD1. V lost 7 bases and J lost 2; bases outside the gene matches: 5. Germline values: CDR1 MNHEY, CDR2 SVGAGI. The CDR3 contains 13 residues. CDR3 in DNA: TGTGCCAGCAAACGACAGGGCCCCTACGAGCAGTACTTC. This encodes CASKRQGPYEQYF.

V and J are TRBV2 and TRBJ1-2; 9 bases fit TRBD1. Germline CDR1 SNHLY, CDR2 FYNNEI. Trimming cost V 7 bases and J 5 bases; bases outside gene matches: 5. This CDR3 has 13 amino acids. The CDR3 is CASIRTGDYGYTF. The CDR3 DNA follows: TGTGCCAGCATTCGGACAGGGGATTATGGCTACACCTTC.

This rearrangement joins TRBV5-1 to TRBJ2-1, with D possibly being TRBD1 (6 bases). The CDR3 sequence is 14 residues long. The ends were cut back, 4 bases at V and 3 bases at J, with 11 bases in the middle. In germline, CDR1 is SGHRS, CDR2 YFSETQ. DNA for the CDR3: TGCGCCAGCAGCCATACGGACAGCTACAATGAGCAGTTCTTC. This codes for CASSHTDSYNEQFF.

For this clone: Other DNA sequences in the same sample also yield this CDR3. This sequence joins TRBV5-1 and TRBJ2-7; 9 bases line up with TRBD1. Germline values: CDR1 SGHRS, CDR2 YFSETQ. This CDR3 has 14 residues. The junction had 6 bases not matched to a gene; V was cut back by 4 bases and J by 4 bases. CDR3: CASSPGQGLYEQYF. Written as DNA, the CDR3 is TGCGCCAGCAGCCCGGGACAGGGACTGTACGAGCAGTACTTC.

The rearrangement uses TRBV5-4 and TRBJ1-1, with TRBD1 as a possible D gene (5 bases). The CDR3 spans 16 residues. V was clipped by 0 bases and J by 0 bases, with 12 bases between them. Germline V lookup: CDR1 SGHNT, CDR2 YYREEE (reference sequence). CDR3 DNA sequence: TGTGCCAGCAGCTTGGGGAAGGGGCCCCTGAACACTGAAGCTTTCTTT. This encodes CASSLGKGPLNTEAFF.